What follows are 15 T cell receptor beta chains derived from one specimen sequenced in a study of blood T cell repertoires in COVID-19. Profiling relied on immunoSEQ multiplex PCR, and the TCRdb table lists in-frame clones only, not all of them. The sample records fewer than 150,000 clones, 70% to 90% being singletons. The specimen sequenced was peripheral blood. All receptors come from a woman aged 55-75 years with acute or convalescent COVID-19.

The gene calls are TRBV24-1 and TRBJ1-5, with D possibly being TRBD1 (6 bases). CDR1 is KGHDR, CDR2 SFDVKD, per germline. V lost 4 bases and J 7 bases, leaving 13 bases between the germline ends. The CDR3 extends over 14 amino acids. The CDR3 loop is CATSETGQGQPQHF. The CDR3 bases are TGTGCCACCAGTGAAACAGGGCAGGGACAGCCCCAGCATTTT.

This clone was seen a few times. The chain joins TRBV5-1 to TRBJ2-7; maybe TRBD2 (5 bases). This CDR3 is built from 15 residues. Between the trimmed V and J ends, which lost 0 bases and 2 bases, there was a span of 12 bases. Germline CDR1 is SGHRS and CDR2 is YFSETQ. The CDR3 DNA is TGCGCCAGCAGCTTGGCCAGCGGAAATACCTACGAGCAGTACTTC. It encodes CASSLASGNTYEQYF.

The V gene is TRBV5-6, the J gene TRBJ2-2; 13 nucleotides match TRBD2. The CDR3 covers 14 residues. Germline-derived CDR1 and CDR2 are SGHDT and YYEEEE. V gave up 5 bases and J gave up 5 bases; unmatched junction bases: 0. The CDR3 region is CASRGLAGTGELFF. As DNA, the CDR3 is TGTGCCAGCAGGGGACTAGCGGGAACCGGGGAGCTGTTTTTT.

The chain links TRBV19 to TRBJ2-1, with 8 bases aligning to TRBD2. Germline V gene data show CDR1 as LNHDA and CDR2 as SQIVND (reference sequence). The CDR3 is made up of 15 amino acids. Trimming took 3 bases from V and 5 from J; bases not matched to a gene: 6. The DNA of the CDR3 is TGTGCCAGTAGTATGTCGGGAGGGCTACACAATGAGCAGTTCTTC. It encodes CASSMSGGLHNEQFF.

Comments on this clone: The DNA is omitted, as the CDR3 cannot be located on it reliably, and the CDR3 follows TCRdb's listing. This sequence joins TRBV7-7 and TRBJ2-7; TRBD2, the table's D call, lacks a check against the DNA. From its first to its last residue, the CDR3 has 20 amino acids. CDR1 and CDR2 (germline): SSHAT, FNYEAQ (reference sequence). The CDR3 loop reads CASSLNFYEQYVGGDYEQYV.

The chain recombines TRBV4-1 with TRBJ2-7; TRBD2 matches 8 bases. The junction had 0 bases not matched to a gene; V was cut back by 2 bases and J by 6 bases. The CDR3 is 12 residues long. Germline V gives CDR1 MGHRA, CDR2 YSYEKL. CDR3 in DNA: TGCGCCAGCAGCCAAAGCGGGAGCGAGCAGTACTTC. Protein sequence: CASSQSGSEQYF.

The rearrangement joins TRBV19 to TRBJ1-2; perhaps TRBD1 as D (6 bases). Trimming stripped 4 bases from V and 4 bases from J, with 16 bases between. Germline assignment: CDR1 LNHDA and CDR2 SQIVND (reference sequence). This CDR3 has 15 amino acids. CDR3 loop: CASSNDWTASYGYTF. For the CDR3, the DNA is TGTGCCAGTAGTAACGACTGGACAGCTAGCTATGGCTACACCTTC.

The chain links TRBV7-2 to TRBJ2-1, with 13 bases that match TRBD2. Germline CDR1 is SGHTA and CDR2 is FQGNSA. The CDR3 extends over 15 amino acids. The junction had 10 bases not matched to a gene; V was cut back by 5 bases and J by 12 bases. The CDR3 nucleotides are TGTGCCAGCAGCACCTGGACTAGCGGGAGCAGAGGGCAGTTCTTC. Amino acids: CASSTWTSGSRGQFF.

This chain links TRBV5-1 with TRBJ2-1; tentatively, D is TRBD2 (6 bases). Germline CDR1 SGHRS, CDR2 YFSETQ. V dropped 3 bases and J dropped 0 bases, with 10 bases sitting between them. This CDR3 spans 15 amino acids. For the CDR3, the DNA is TGCGCCAGCAGCTACGGGGGAACCTCCTACAATGAGCAGTTCTTC. Translating gives CASSYGGTSYNEQFF.

This chain uses TRBV27 with TRBJ2-3; D perhaps matches TRBD1 (5 bases). V dropped 1 base and J dropped 0 bases, with 11 bases sitting between them. The germline V gene has CDR1 MNHEY and CDR2 SMNVEV (reference sequence). There are 16 residues in the CDR3. CDR3 loop: CASSLLGVVSTDTQYF. Written as DNA, the CDR3 is TGTGCCAGCAGTTTATTAGGGGTCGTTAGCACAGATACGCAGTATTTT.

The chain carries TRBV24-1 and TRBJ2-1; 14 bases line up with TRBD2. Germline V gene lookup returns CDR1 KGHDR and CDR2 SFDVKD. The CDR3 consists of 17 residues. V dropped 5 bases and J dropped 6; count of bases not matched to a gene: 8. CDR3 in amino acids: CATSAGIGLAGGNEQFF. CDR3 in DNA: TGTGCCACCAGTGCCGGGATCGGACTAGCGGGAGGCAATGAGCAGTTCTTC.

The chain couples TRBV20-1 to TRBJ1-2; no firm D call. CDR3 size: 11 residues. Trimming removed 3 bases from V and 10 bases from J, with 12 bases in between. CDR1 DFQATT and CDR2 SNEGSKA come from the germline V gene (reference sequence). The CDR3 region is CSASGQALYTF. In DNA form, the CDR3 reads TGCAGTGCTAGTGGGCAGGCCCTCTACACCTTC.

V gene TRBV6-5 combines with J gene TRBJ1-1; the match to TRBD1 covers 7 bases. Germline-derived CDR1 and CDR2 are MNHEY and SVGAGI. After removal of 2 bases from V and 1 base from J, the junction contained 4 bases not matched to a gene. CDR3 size: 15 residues. As DNA, the CDR3 is TGTGCCAGCAGTTACGTGGGACAGTCGAACACTGAAGCTTTCTTT. Amino acid sequence: CASSYVGQSNTEAFF.

This rearrangement joins TRBV28 to TRBJ1-1; perhaps TRBD1 as D (5 bases). Germline CDR1 is MDHEN and CDR2 is SYDVKM. Trimming stripped 5 bases from V and 5 bases from J, with 9 bases between. The CDR3 sequence is 12 residues long. The CDR3 loop reads CASSPRVTEAFF. In DNA form, the CDR3 reads TGTGCCAGCAGTCCCAGGGTTACTGAAGCTTTCTTT.

This sequence joins TRBV7-9 and TRBJ1-4, with D uncertain. The CDR3 sequence is 17 residues long. Trimming removed 5 bases at V and 1 base at J, with 17 bases between. CDR1 SEHNR and CDR2 FQNEAQ come from the germline V gene (reference sequence). The CDR3 nucleotides are TGTGCCAGCAGCAGTCTTAACGGAGCTTTAACTAATGAAAAACTGTTTTTT. This codes for CASSSLNGALTNEKLFF.